The 31 T cell receptor beta chains below all came from one sample that was sequenced in a study of blood T cells in healthy people across ages. A sample-barcoded 5' primer and a J-beta primer mix were used in a second PCR of about 7 to 11 cycles. TCRdb independently ran MiXCR on the 5' RACE reads; one entry per CDR3 protein. The data hold around 1,500,000 distinct CDR3 sequences, with 25% to 30% observed a single time. Material: blood. Receptors were obtained from a woman in her twenties or thirties in good health.

This clonotype showed up just a few times. This sequence joins TRBV28 and TRBJ1-2, with TRBD1 identical over 8 bases. With 2 bases clipped from V and 4 bases from J, the junction kept 3 bases outside the gene matches. There are 14 residues in the CDR3. Germline loops: CDR1 MDHEN, CDR2 SYDVKM. The CDR3 DNA sequence: TGTGCCAGCAGTTTACGGACAGGGTCCTATGGCTACACCTTC. Encoded protein: CASSLRTGSYGYTF.

The chain uses TRBV7-9 and TRBJ2-1; no firm D call. V was cut by 5 bases and J by 4 bases, with 18 bases left in between. The CDR3 extends over 16 amino acids. The V gene's germline CDR1 is SEHNR and CDR2 FQNEAQ (reference sequence). CDR3 nucleotide sequence: TGTGCCAGCAGCGTCCTTTTTGACGTGAAATACAATGAGCAGTTCTTC. Translated, it gives CASSVLFDVKYNEQFF.

The chain couples TRBV30 to TRBJ1-2; unclear D gene. This CDR3 has 14 residues. V lost 1 base and J 8 bases, leaving 17 bases between the germline ends. Germline assignment: CDR1 GTSNPN and CDR2 SVGIG (reference sequence). CDR3 nucleotide sequence: TGTGCCTGGAGTGGTGAAACGGAAAATTCAGGCTACACCTTC. It specifies CAWSGETENSGYTF.

The rearrangement joins TRBV7-2 to TRBJ1-5; unclear D gene. This CDR3 region has 15 residues. The V gene lost 5 bases and the J gene lost 11 bases, with 22 bases spanning the gap. Germline V CDR1 and CDR2: SGHTA, FQGNSA. In nucleotides, the CDR3 is TGTGCCAGCAGCCCAGAATTGGGAGGCGTAGAGGCCCAGCATTTT. This codes for CASSPELGGVEAQHF.

DNA of the CDR3: TGTGCCATCAGTGAGTCGGGACTACCCACGTTCTTC. The encoded protein is CAISESGLPTFF. This rearrangement joins TRBV10-3 to TRBJ2-1; 7 bases fit TRBD2. The CDR3 sequence is 12 residues long. Looked up from germline, CDR1 is ENHRY and CDR2 is SYGVKD. V trimming: 0 bases; J trimming: 15 bases; junction bases outside the gene matches: 5.

With respect to this clonotype: One junction end does not reproduce the germline sequence, and a read error may be involved. The chain joins TRBV20-1 to TRBJ1-4; a weak D match, TRBD1 (6 bases). Germline-derived CDR1 and CDR2 are DFQATT and SNEGSKA (reference sequence). The CDR3 runs 16 residues. The CDR3 region has the DNA TGCAGTGCCGCCGGGGGGCGGGGCAGGGCCCCAGAAAAACGGTTTTTT. Protein: CSAAGGRGRAPEKRFF.

This clonotype came up many times. The chain is built from TRBV29-1 and TRBJ2-4; 7 bases align to TRBD1. In germline, CDR1 is SQVTM, CDR2 ANQGSEA. This CDR3 is built from 14 residues. Losses at the gene ends were 7 bases for V and 5 bases for J; bases not matched to a gene: 11. CDR3 protein: CSALNTGAENIQYF. CDR3 DNA sequence: TGCAGCGCCCTTAATACAGGGGCGGAAAACATTCAGTACTTC.

This clonotype has at least ten counts. This chain links TRBV20-1 with TRBJ2-1, with a possible D match to TRBD1 (6 bases). V lost 5 bases to trimming and J lost 0 bases, with 11 bases between them. The germline gives CDR1 DFQATT, CDR2 SNEGSKA (reference sequence). The CDR3 contains 14 residues. Here the CDR3 DNA reads TGCAGTGCTCAACAGGGTTCCTCCTACAATGAGCAGTTCTTC. It translates to CSAQQGSSYNEQFF.

The rearrangement uses TRBV27 and TRBJ1-6; D perhaps matches TRBD1 (5 bases). The V gene lost 5 bases and the J gene lost 1 base, with 15 bases spanning the gap. CDR3 length equals 17 residues. Germline CDR1 is MNHEY and CDR2 is SMNVEV (reference sequence). The CDR3 reads CASSRRQGRSYNSPLHF. The CDR3 coding sequence is TGTGCCAGCAGTCGGCGGCAGGGAAGGTCCTATAATTCACCCCTCCACTTT.

This clonotype was seen more than once but under ten times. The chain employs TRBV20-1 and TRBJ2-3; 14 bases align to TRBD2. The CDR3 covers 15 residues. The V and J ends lost 4 bases and 1 base, in that order; junction bases with no gene match: 1. Germline V CDR1 and CDR2: DFQATT, SNEGSKA (reference sequence). CDR3 sequence: CSATGLAGGTDTQYF. In DNA, the CDR3 is TGCAGTGCTACGGGACTAGCGGGAGGCACAGATACGCAGTATTTT.

This clonotype was detected many times. The chain uses TRBV12-3 or TRBV12-4 and TRBJ2-3; 11 nucleotides agree with TRBD2. The CDR3 sequence is 18 residues long. The J segment lost 4 bases and the V segment lost 4 bases, leaving 13 bases of the junction unmatched. The CDR3 DNA is TGTGCCAGCAGTTCGATAATAGCTAGCGGGGGGCGGTCAGATACGCAGTATTTT. Translation gives CASSSIIASGGRSDTQYF.

The chain is built from TRBV12-3 or TRBV12-4 and TRBJ2-3, with 9 positions matching TRBD2. Trimming cost V 6 bases and J 15 bases; bases outside gene matches: 16. This CDR3 spans 14 amino acids. CDR3 nucleotides: TGTGCCAGCAGCCAAGGCGGGAGGGCAGATATGGAATATTTT. Protein sequence: CASSQGGRADMEYF.

In its sample, this clonotype was seen a few times. This chain links TRBV20-1 with TRBJ2-5; the D gene is possibly TRBD2 (7 bases). The CDR3 spans 15 residues. V lost 6 bases to trimming and J lost 0 bases, with 17 bases between them. Germline V gene lookup returns CDR1 DFQATT and CDR2 SNEGSKA (reference sequence). CDR3 in amino acids: CSAVKGGGNQETQYF. CDR3 nucleotides: TGCAGTGCCGTTAAGGGGGGGGGGAACCAAGAGACCCAGTACTTC.

The rearrangement uses TRBV2 and TRBJ1-5; 8 bases match TRBD1. Trimming cost V 8 bases and J 5 bases; bases outside gene matches: 14. CDR1 and CDR2 from the germline V gene are SNHLY and FYNNEI. The CDR3 runs 16 residues. The CDR3 loop reads CASDGTQGGFDQPQHF. CDR3 nucleotide sequence: TGTGCCAGCGACGGAACACAGGGGGGTTTCGATCAGCCCCAGCATTTT.

The rearrangement uses TRBV10-3 and TRBJ2-7; 10 bases are a match to TRBD2. The CDR3 has 13 amino acids. The V gene's germline CDR1 is ENHRY and CDR2 SYGVKD. CDR3 sequence reads: CASGRAGSYEQYF. In DNA form, the CDR3 reads TGTGCGAGCGGGAGGGCCGGGTCCTACGAGCAGTACTTC.

In this sample, this clonotype turned up a few times. The rearrangement joins TRBV13 to TRBJ1-1, with D possibly TRBD1 on 5 matching bases. Germline values: CDR1 PRHDT, CDR2 FYEKMQ (reference sequence). The CDR3 is made up of 12 amino acids. V was shortened by 5 bases and J by 7 bases, with 11 bases between the two germline ends. The CDR3 DNA is TGTGCCAGCAGCGGGGGAGAGGATGAAGCTTTCTTT. This translates into CASSGGEDEAFF.

This clonotype was observed many times. This chain uses TRBV10-3 with TRBJ2-7, with 10 bases aligning to TRBD1. This CDR3 is built from 15 residues. The V segment lost 3 bases and the J segment 8 bases; nucleotides outside the gene matches: 10. Germline CDR1 ENHRY, CDR2 SYGVKD. The CDR3 reads CAISDFGTGARKQYF. CDR3 coding DNA: TGTGCCATCAGTGACTTCGGGACAGGGGCGCGAAAGCAGTACTTC.

On this clonotype: This may be a read error, as it is one base from a much larger clone. The V call is TRBV15, the J call TRBJ1-6; TRBD1 matches 9 bases. Germline V gene data show CDR1 as LNHNV and CDR2 as YYDKDF (reference sequence). The CDR3 spans 15 residues. The CDR3 DNA reads as TGTGCCACCAGCCGAACGGGGACAGGGAATTCACCCCCCCACTTT. Encoded protein: CATSRTGTGNSPPHF.

This clonotype was observed a handful of times. This chain joins TRBV6-6 and TRBJ2-3, with D unresolved. CDR3 length: 13 amino acids. Germline assignment: CDR1 MNHNY and CDR2 SVGAGI (reference sequence). The V end lost 2 bases, the J end lost 6 bases, and 9 bases lay between the germline ends. DNA of the CDR3: TGTGCCAGCAGTTACGCACATTCCGATACGCAGTATTTT. Protein product: CASSYAHSDTQYF.

This clonotype has a count of ten or more. V is TRBV29-1 and J is TRBJ2-4; D assignment may be TRBD1 or TRBD2 (5 bases each). CDR3 length: 18 residues. Germline V gives CDR1 SQVTM, CDR2 ANQGSEA. V was trimmed by 3 bases and J by 0 bases, leaving 21 bases between them. CDR3 coding DNA: TGCAGCGTTGAGGGAAACAGGCTCCCGAGGGTAGCCAAAAACATTCAGTACTTC. Translated, it gives CSVEGNRLPRVAKNIQYF. Together with reference TRBV29-1 and TRBJ2-4, the CDR3 gives the full variable domain: SAVISQKPSRDICQRGTSLTIQCQVDSQVTMMFWYRQQPGQSLTLIATANQGSEATYESGFVIDKFPISRPNLTFSTLTVSNMSPEDSSIYLCSVEGNRLPRVAKNIQYFGAGTRLSVL.

The V and J genes are TRBV5-6 and TRBJ1-1; D gene unclear. The CDR3 extends over 14 amino acids. Trimming removed 5 bases from V and 1 base from J, with 12 bases in between. CDR1 SGHDT and CDR2 YYEEEE come from the germline V gene. The CDR3 sequence is CASSVWSTNTEAFF. DNA of the CDR3: TGTGCCAGCAGTGTGTGGTCCACGAACACTGAAGCTTTCTTT. The full variable domain, with the rest looked up from reference TRBV5-6 and TRBJ1-1, is DAGVTQSPTHLIKTRGQQVTLRCSPKSGHDTVSWYQQALGQGPQFIFQYYEEEERQRGNFPDRFSGHQFPNYSSELNVNALLLGDSALYLCASSVWSTNTEAFFGQGTRLTVV.

This clonotype has just a few counts. The rearrangement uses TRBV9 and TRBJ2-5; 10 bases fit TRBD2. The J segment lost 4 bases and the V segment lost 3 bases, leaving 6 bases of the junction unmatched. The CDR3 runs 15 residues. Per the germline V gene, CDR1 is SGDLS and CDR2 is YYNGEE. CDR3 DNA: TGTGCCAGCAGCGCAGAAGCGGGGGGGCCAGAGACCCAGTACTTC. Translation gives CASSAEAGGPETQYF.

The rearrangement joins TRBV6-2 or TRBV6-3 to TRBJ2-1; weak D call: TRBD1 (8 bases). With 0 bases removed from V and 6 bases from J, the gap between germline ends came to 15 bases. The CDR3 consists of 16 residues. The germline CDR1 and CDR2 sequences are MNHEY and SVGEGT. The CDR3 DNA is TGTGCCAGCAGTTACTCGACCAGCGGGACAGGCAATGAGCAGTTCTTC. Encoded protein: CASSYSTSGTGNEQFF.

This clonotype was counted between two and nine times. This sequence joins TRBV3-1 and TRBJ1-6, with D uncertain. V gave up 1 base and J gave up 14 bases, with 9 bases separating them. CDR1 is LGHDT, CDR2 YNNKEL, per germline (reference sequence). This CDR3 has 12 residues. The CDR3 protein is CASSQARGTLHF. CDR3 coding DNA: TGTGCCAGCAGCCAAGCCCGGGGAACCCTCCACTTT.

On this clonotype itself: An end of the junction does not agree with germline; a read error may underlie this. The V and J genes are TRBV20-1 and TRBJ2-1; 11 bases match TRBD2. Germline assignment: CDR1 DFQATT and CDR2 SNEGSKA (reference sequence). The CDR3 runs to 14 residues. The CDR3 DNA reads TGTAGTACCCCTGAACTAGCGGGAGTCGATGAGCAGTTCTTC. Its translation is CSTPELAGVDEQFF.

This rearrangement joins TRBV20-1 to TRBJ2-5; D remains unclear. The germline V gene encodes CDR1 DFQATT and CDR2 SNEGSKA (reference sequence). Trimming stripped 4 bases from V and 11 bases from J, with 14 bases between. The CDR3 runs 11 residues. CDR3 sequence (DNA): TGCAGTGCTATACTGGGTAATGAGCAGTACTTC. It is translated as CSAILGNEQYF.

This chain links TRBV7-9 with TRBJ2-5; 7 bases match TRBD2. The CDR3 spans 15 residues. CDR1 is SEHNR, CDR2 FQNEAQ, per germline (reference sequence). With 5 bases clipped from V and 2 bases from J, the junction kept 8 bases outside the gene matches. CDR3: CASSPTQREQETQYF. In DNA form, the CDR3 reads TGTGCCAGCAGCCCAACACAGCGGGAACAAGAGACCCAGTACTTC.

This clonotype was recorded a few times. The CDR3 here is CASSLGTSLQFF. The DNA of the CDR3 is TGTGCCAGCAGCCTCGGGACTAGCCTTCAGTTCTTC. The chain uses TRBV5-4 and TRBJ2-1, with 9 bases aligning to TRBD2. After removal of 4 bases from V and 13 bases from J, the junction contained 6 bases not matched to a gene. CDR1 and CDR2 from the germline V gene are SGHNT and YYREEE (reference sequence). This CDR3 region has 12 residues.

The V call is TRBV27, the J call TRBJ1-2, with D perhaps matching TRBD1 (6 bases). CDR1 and CDR2 (germline): MNHEY, SMNVEV (reference sequence). Trimming took 5 bases from V and 4 from J, leaving 14 bases between them. The CDR3 extends over 14 amino acids. CDR3 in DNA: TGTGCCAGCAGTCCAGGGGCAGCTTCCTATGGCTACACCTTC. Protein product: CASSPGAASYGYTF.

This clonotype appeared many times. The chain carries TRBV12-5 and TRBJ2-1; D call uncertain. This CDR3 has 16 amino acids. In germline, CDR1 is LGHNT, CDR2 FRNRAP. V was pared by 5 bases and J by 0 bases, with 14 bases between. The CDR3 protein is CASGPIEPRSYNEQFF. The CDR3 region has the DNA TGTGCTAGTGGTCCGATAGAACCACGCTCCTACAATGAGCAGTTCTTC.

There are many counts of this clonotype. This chain uses TRBV14 with TRBJ2-7; the D is unclear. Germline CDR1 is SGHDN and CDR2 is FVKESK. V dropped 4 bases and J dropped 2 bases, with 15 bases sitting between them. The CDR3 has 15 residues. The CDR3 spells CASSRYPGLTYEQYF. CDR3 sequence (DNA): TGTGCCAGCAGCCGTTACCCGGGTCTTACCTACGAGCAGTACTTC.